The source of this T cell receptor (beta chain) is a study of T-cell memory formation after mild COVID-19 (dated by TCRdb to about 2021). Context from the whole study: TCR sequence clusters from the two donors were largely donor specific. Longitudinal TCRalpha and TCRbeta repertoire sequencing tracked T-cell clones expanding and contracting after mild COVID-19 in two donors. Two young, previously healthy adult volunteers, one female and one male, were included in the cohort. Findings and caveats that apply to the study as a whole: Contracting CD4+ clones were located mainly in the CM and EM memory subsets, whereas CD8+ clones were found to be enriched in EMRA. Some responding clones were detected in pre-infection memory, suggesting pre-existing cross-reactive memory T cells joined the SARS-CoV-2 response. The second-wave clones that peaked on day 37 were not confirmed to be SARS-CoV-2 specific. Clones that contracted from day 15 to 85 showed balanced CD4/CD8 phenotypes, whereas a second wave of clones that expanded from day 15 to 37 leaned towards CD4+. The study included only a couple of mild cases, and larger cohorts that include severe cases with pre-infection samples were judged to be necessary.

In this sample, this clonotype turned up a few times. It lacks a known antigen. Base qualities are not recorded, but no much larger clone differs from it by a single base. The sequencer was an Illumina NovaSeq 6000. Using 5'RACE with constant-segment primers, TCRalpha and TCRbeta cDNA libraries were constructed, with sample barcodes and unique molecular identifiers added in the process. Trizol reagent was used to extract RNA from every sample. Libraries were amplified in two PCR steps, with a second sample barcode and Illumina TruSeq adapters added in the second step. The libraries were sequenced on an Illumina NovaSeq using 2 x 150 bp paired-end reads. As for the authors' bioinformatics: Demultiplexing of reads and collapsing into UMI-guided consensus sequences were performed with migec v1.2.7. Using mixcr v2.1.11, UMI consensuses were aligned to TRA and TRB V and J templates and then assembled into clonotypes. Clonotypes were classified as expanded or contracted when called significant by both edgeR and NoisET, with noise models trained on biological replicates. For edgeR calls, a false discovery rate-adjusted p below 0.01 and a log2 fold-change threshold of 1 were applied. As an exploratory analysis of dynamics, max-normalized trajectories of the 1000 most abundant clonotypes were examined by PCA with hierarchical clustering. Separately sequenced CD4+ and CD8+ repertoires were used to assign the CD4 or CD8 phenotype of responding clones. TCRdb trimmed public reads at Q25 via fastp, called clones via MiXCR and kept in-frame beta chains. One record per CDR3 amino acid sequence lists the most common genes and DNA. TCRdb, rather than the study authors, made the V and J calls. The sample has around 45,000 distinct CDR3 sequences on record, less than 9.5% of them singletons. Of the sample, about an eighth falls within the top ten clones.

The CDR3 spans 13 residues, from the cysteine through the phenylalanine. Only the CDR3 portion is preserved as DNA: 39 bases, with reading frame beginning at the first base. The germline V gene (reference sequence) specifies GTSNPN as CDR1 and SVGIG as CDR2. V was cut back by 4 bases and J by 3 bases, leaving a gap of 13 bases between them. PBMCs were isolated by Ficoll-Paque density gradient centrifugation. Sequenced input: PBMCs or a T cell subset sorted from them (not recorded which). This TCR derives from an adult woman who had mild COVID-19 (a few samples of this study predate the infection). The sample titles of this study are shuffled in the database, so cell type and time point are left out; the donor was told from shared clones. This chain is built from TRBV30 and TRBJ2-7; the D gene cannot be resolved reliably. The CDR3 protein: CAWKLPGVYEQYF. The DNA sequence is given as TGTGCCTGGAAACTCCCGGGCGTCTACGAGCAGTACTTC.